This T cell receptor (beta chain) was sequenced for a study of blood T cell repertoires in COVID-19. Study overall: The origin of the acute and convalescent COVID-19 samples was the United States, Italy and Spain.

TCRdb keeps only in-frame clones here, not all; method: immunoSEQ multiplex PCR. The sample consists of 370,000 or so clones, approximately 89% of them appearing once. The ends were cut back, 3 bases at V and 5 bases at J, with 13 bases in the middle. Germline V gives CDR1 SEHNR, CDR2 FQNEAQ (reference sequence). The CDR3 extends over 14 amino acids. J is TRBJ1-1 and V is TRBV7-9; the D gene is possibly TRBD1 (5 bases). Sequences were obtained from PBMCs or T cells enriched from blood (not recorded which). The clonotype comes from a man aged 25 to 40 who had recovered from COVID-19. CDR3: CASSLQGGRTEAFF. CDR3 nucleotide sequence: TGTGCCAGCAGCTTGCAGGGAGGGAGGACTGAAGCTTTCTTT.